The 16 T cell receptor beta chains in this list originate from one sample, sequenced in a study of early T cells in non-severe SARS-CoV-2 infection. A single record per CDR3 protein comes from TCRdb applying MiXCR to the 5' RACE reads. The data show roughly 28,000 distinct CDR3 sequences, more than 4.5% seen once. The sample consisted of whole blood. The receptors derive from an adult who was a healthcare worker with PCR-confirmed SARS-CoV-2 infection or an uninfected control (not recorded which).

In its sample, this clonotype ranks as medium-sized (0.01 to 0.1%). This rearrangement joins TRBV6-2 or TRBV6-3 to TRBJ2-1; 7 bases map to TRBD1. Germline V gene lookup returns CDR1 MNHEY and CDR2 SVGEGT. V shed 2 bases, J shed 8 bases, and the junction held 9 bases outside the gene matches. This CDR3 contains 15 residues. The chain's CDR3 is CASSYPPDRVDEQFF. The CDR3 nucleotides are TGTGCCAGCAGTTACCCCCCCGACAGGGTCGATGAGCAGTTCTTC.

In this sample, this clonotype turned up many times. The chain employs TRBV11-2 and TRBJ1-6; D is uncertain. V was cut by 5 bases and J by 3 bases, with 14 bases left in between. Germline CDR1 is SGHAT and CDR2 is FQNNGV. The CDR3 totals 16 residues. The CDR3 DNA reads TGTGCCAGCAGCCCACTAGACCCTTTCTATAATTCACCCCTCCACTTT. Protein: CASSPLDPFYNSPLHF.

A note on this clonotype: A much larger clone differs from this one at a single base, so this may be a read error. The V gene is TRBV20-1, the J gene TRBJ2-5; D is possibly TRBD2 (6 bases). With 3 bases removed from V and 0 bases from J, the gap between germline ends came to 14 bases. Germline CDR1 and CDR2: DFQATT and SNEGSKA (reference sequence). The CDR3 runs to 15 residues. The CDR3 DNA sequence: TGCAGTGCTAGTTTGTGGGAGGTTAACCAAGAGACCCAGTACTTC. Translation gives CSASLWEVNQETQYF.

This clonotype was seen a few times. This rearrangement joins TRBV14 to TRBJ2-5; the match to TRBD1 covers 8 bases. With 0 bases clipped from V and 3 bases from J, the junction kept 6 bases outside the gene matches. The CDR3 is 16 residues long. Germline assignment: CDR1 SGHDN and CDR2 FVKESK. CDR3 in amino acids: CASSQENRGLEETQYF. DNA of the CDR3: TGTGCCAGCAGCCAAGAGAACAGGGGGTTAGAAGAGACCCAGTACTTC.

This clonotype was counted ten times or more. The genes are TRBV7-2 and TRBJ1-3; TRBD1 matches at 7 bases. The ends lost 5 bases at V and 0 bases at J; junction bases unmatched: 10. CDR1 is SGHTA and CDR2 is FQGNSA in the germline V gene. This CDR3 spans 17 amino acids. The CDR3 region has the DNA TGTGCCAGCAGCCCTGACAGGGTCACGTTCTCTGGAAACACCATATATTTT. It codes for CASSPDRVTFSGNTIYF. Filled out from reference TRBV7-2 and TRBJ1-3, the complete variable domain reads GAGVSQSPSNKVTEKGKDVELRCDPISGHTALYWYRQSLGQGLEFLIYFQGNSAPDKSGLPSDRFSAERTGGSVSTLTIQRTQQEDSAVYLCASSPDRVTFSGNTIYFGEGSWLTVV.

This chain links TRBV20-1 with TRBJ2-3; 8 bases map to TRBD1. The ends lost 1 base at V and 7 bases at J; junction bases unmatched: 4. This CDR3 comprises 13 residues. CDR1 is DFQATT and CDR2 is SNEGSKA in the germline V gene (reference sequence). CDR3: CSARVDRGYTQYF. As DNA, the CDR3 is TGCAGTGCTAGAGTCGACAGGGGCTATACGCAGTATTTT.

The DNA for the CDR3 is TGTGCCAGCAGCTTCCGGGGGCAGGACACTGAAGCTTTCTTT. It yields the protein CASSFRGQDTEAFF. The rearrangement uses TRBV11-2 and TRBJ1-1; D might be TRBD1 (6 bases). The length of the CDR3 is 14 residues. The V gene's germline CDR1 is SGHAT and CDR2 FQNNGV. V lost 3 bases to trimming and J lost 3 bases, with 11 bases between them.

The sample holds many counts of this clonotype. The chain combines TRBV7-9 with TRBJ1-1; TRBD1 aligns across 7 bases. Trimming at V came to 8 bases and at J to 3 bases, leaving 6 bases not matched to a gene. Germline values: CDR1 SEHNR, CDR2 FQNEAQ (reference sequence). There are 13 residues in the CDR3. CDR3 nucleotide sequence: TGTGCCAGCGAGACAGGGTTACACACTGAAGCTTTCTTT. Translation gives CASETGLHTEAFF.

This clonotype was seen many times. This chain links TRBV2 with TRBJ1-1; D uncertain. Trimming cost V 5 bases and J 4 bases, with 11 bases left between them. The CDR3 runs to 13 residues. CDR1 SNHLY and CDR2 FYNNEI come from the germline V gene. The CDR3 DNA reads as TGTGCCAGCAGTATGAAAGGCTCCACTGAAGCTTTCTTT. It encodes CASSMKGSTEAFF.

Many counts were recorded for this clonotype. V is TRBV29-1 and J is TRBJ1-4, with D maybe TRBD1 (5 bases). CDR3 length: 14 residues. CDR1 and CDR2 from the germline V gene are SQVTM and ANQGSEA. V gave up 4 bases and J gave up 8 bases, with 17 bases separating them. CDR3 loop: CSVVQTEGREKLFF. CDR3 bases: TGCAGCGTTGTGCAGACCGAGGGACGAGAAAAACTGTTTTTT.

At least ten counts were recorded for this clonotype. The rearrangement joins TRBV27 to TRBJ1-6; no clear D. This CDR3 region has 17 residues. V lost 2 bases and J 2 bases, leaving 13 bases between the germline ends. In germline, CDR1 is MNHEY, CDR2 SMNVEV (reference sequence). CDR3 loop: CASSLRFGGTYNSPLHF. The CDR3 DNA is TGTGCCAGCAGTTTACGTTTCGGAGGGACCTATAATTCACCCCTCCACTTT.

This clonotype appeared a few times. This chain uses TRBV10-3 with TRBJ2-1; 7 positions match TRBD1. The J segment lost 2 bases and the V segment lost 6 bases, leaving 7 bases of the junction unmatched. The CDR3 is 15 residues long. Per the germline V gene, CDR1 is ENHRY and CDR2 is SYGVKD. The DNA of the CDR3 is TGTGCCATCAGCGGGACAGCTCTCACCTACAATGAGCAGTTCTTC. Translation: CAISGTALTYNEQFF.

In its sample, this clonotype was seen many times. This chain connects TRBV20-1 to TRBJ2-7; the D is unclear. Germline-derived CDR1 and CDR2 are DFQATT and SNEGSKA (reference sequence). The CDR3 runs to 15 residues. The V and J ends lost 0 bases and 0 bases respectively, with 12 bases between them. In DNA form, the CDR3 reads TGCAGTGCTAGAGATACGGAACTACTCTCCTACGAGCAGTACTTC. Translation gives CSARDTELLSYEQYF.

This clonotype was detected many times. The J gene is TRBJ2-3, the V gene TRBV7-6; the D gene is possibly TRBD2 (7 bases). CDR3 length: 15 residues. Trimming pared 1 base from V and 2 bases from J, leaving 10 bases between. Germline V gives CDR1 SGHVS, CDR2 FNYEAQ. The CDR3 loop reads CASSLGGGPTDTQYF. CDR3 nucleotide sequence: TGTGCCAGCAGCTTAGGGGGGGGGCCCACAGATACGCAGTATTTT. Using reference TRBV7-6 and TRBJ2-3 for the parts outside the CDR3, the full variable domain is GAGVSQSPRYKVTKRGQDVALRCDPISGHVSLYWYRQALGQGPEFLTYFNYEAQQDKSGLPNDRFSAERPEGSISTLTIQRTEQRDSAMYRCASSLGGGPTDTQYFGPGTRLTVL.

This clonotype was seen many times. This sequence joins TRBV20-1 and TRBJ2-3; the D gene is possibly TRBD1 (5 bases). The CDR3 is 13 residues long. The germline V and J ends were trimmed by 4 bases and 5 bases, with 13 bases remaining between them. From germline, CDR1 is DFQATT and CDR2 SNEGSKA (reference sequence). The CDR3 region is CSAKKGIQDTQYF. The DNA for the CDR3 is TGCAGTGCTAAAAAGGGGATTCAAGATACGCAGTATTTT.

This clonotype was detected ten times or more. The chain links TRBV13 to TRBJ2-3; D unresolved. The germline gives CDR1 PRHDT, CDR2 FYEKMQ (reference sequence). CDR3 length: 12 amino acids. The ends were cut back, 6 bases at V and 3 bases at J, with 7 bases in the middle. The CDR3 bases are TGTGCCAGCAGTCTAGAGACAGATACGCAGTATTTT. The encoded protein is CASSLETDTQYF.